This entry is about one TCR beta chain. This sample is part of a study of blood T cell repertoires in COVID-19. As for the study in general: The origin of the acute and convalescent COVID-19 samples was the United States, Italy and Spain. T cells, B-cell-depleted T cells, or PBMCs provided the cDNA or gDNA that served as material.

The CDR3 covers 15 residues. The V gene lost 6 bases and the J gene lost 2 bases, with 16 bases spanning the gap. Per the germline V gene, CDR1 is LGHDT and CDR2 is YNNKEL (reference sequence). In the original analysis: The authors estimated nucleated cell counts from reference gene primer amplification. Profiling relied on immunoSEQ multiplex PCR, and the TCRdb table lists in-frame clones only, not all of them. The D gene and trimming were derived from the DNA, and the V and J assignments and clone size from that table. The repertoire has roughly 190,000 clones, 88% of them found once; the top ten carry 1% to 1.4%.

The rearrangement joins TRBV3-1 (or the pseudogene TRBV3-2) to TRBJ2-5, with a possible D match to TRBD1 (6 bases). This sequence was found in a man aged 25-45 years with acute or convalescent COVID-19. The sequencing input was peripheral blood. This CDR3 reads CASRETGVPQETQYF. CDR3 nucleotide sequence: TGTGCCAGCAGAGAGACAGGAGTCCCACAAGAGACCCAGTACTTC.